A selection of T cell receptor beta chains follows, all from one sample in a study of Ad26.COV2.S vaccination and SARS-CoV-2 variants. Assay used: immunoSEQ multiplex PCR; TCRdb lists only in-frame clones, some missing. The table records roughly 460,000 clones, nearly 90% of them present only once. Sequenced here: peripheral blood, sampled in a trial of Ad26.COV2.S vaccine versus placebo. These receptors came from a person between 18 and 65 years old who received the Ad26.COV2.S COVID-19 vaccine or a placebo. Both conserved end residues are part of each CDR3. The D gene is left open where the match is weak. Clone size is not always given. Where it is, it says once, few, many or a class for expanded clones.

clone_size	cdr3_length	v_call	j_call	d_call	cdr3_nt	cdr3_aa
-	13	TRBV30	TRBJ1-5	-	TGTGCCTGGAGTGTCAGCTCTAATCAGCCCCAGCATTTT	CAWSVSSNQPQHF
once	15	TRBV19	TRBJ1-6	TRBD1	TGTGCCAGTAGCCAGACAGGGCTGTTAAATTCACCCCTCCACTTT	CASSQTGLLNSPLHF
-	13	TRBV5-1	TRBJ1-1	-	TGCGCCAGCAGCTTGCAAGCGAACACTGAAGCTTTCTTT	CASSLQANTEAFF
-	16	TRBV15	TRBJ1-6	-	TGTGCCACCAGCAGAGAATCAGCGACACAGAATTCACCCCTCCACTTT	CATSRESATQNSPLHF
once	15	TRBV3-1/TRBV3-2	TRBJ2-4	TRBD2	TGTGCCAGCAGCCAACTAGCGGGAGCCAAAAACATTCAGTACTTC	CASSQLAGAKNIQYF
-	14	TRBV7-9	TRBJ2-3	-	TGTGCCAGCAGCTTAGTGGGAAGCACAGATACGCAGTATTTT	CASSLVGSTDTQYF
-	11	TRBV24-1	TRBJ2-3	-	TGTGCCACCAGTGAATATAATACGCAGTATTTT	CATSEYNTQYF
-	12	TRBV24-1	TRBJ1-5	-	TGTGCCACCGGAGAAAGCAATCAGCCCCAGCATTTT	CATGESNQPQHF
few	14	TRBV14	TRBJ1-6	-	TGTGCCAGCAGCCCCGGGACGTCCAATTCACCCCTCCACTTT	CASSPGTSNSPLHF
once	15	TRBV3-1/TRBV3-2	TRBJ2-3	-	TGTGCCAGCAGCCAAGATACAGGGCCCACAGATACGCAGTATTTT	CASSQDTGPTDTQYF
-	16	TRBV3-1/TRBV3-2	TRBJ2-1	-	TGTGCCAGCAGCCAAGAGTCCGGGAGATTGTGGAATGAGCAGTTCTTC	CASSQESGRLWNEQFF
-	12	TRBV25-1	TRBJ2-1	-	TGTGCCAGCACATGGACTGTCGTCGAGCAGTTCTTC	CASTWTVVEQFF
-	13	TRBV6-5	TRBJ2-1	-	TGTGCCAGCAGTTACTCGAAAGAGGAATTGCAGTTCTTC	CASSYSKEELQFF
-	13	TRBV25-1	TRBJ1-1	-	TGTGCCAGCAGCGGGGAAGGACACTCTGAAGCTTTCTTT	CASSGEGHSEAFF
-	17	TRBV7-2	TRBJ2-7	TRBD2	TGTGCCAGCAGCTTAGGTTCGCTAGCGGGGAAACCTTACGAGCAGTACTTC	CASSLGSLAGKPYEQYF
-	14	TRBV2	TRBJ2-5	-	TGTGCCAGCAGGACAACTAGAGCCCCGGAGACCCAGTACTTC	CASRTTRAPETQYF
-	17	TRBV24-1	TRBJ1-5	TRBD1	TGTGCCACCAGTGATGGCCGGGACAGCGGGCTAGGTCAGCCCCAGCATTTT	CATSDGRDSGLGQPQHF
-	12	TRBV2	TRBJ2-2	-	TGTGCCAGCGTGTCGGACACCGGGGAGCTGTTTTTT	CASVSDTGELFF
-	16	TRBV30	TRBJ2-2	-	TGTGCCTCCTCCTCCGGGCCGAGAGGGGAAACCGGGGAGCTGTTTTTT	CASSSGPRGETGELFF
once	13	TRBV12-3/TRBV12-4	TRBJ2-5	-	TGTGCCAGCAGTTGGGGCAGCCAAGAGACCCAGTACTTC	CASSWGSQETQYF
-	12	TRBV20-1	TRBJ1-5	-	TGCAGTGCTAGTCTCCCGCTACAGCCCCAGCATTTT	CSASLPLQPQHF
-	13	TRBV29-1	TRBJ2-1	-	TGCAGCGTTGATCAGCCCTCCTACAATGAGCAGTTCTTC	CSVDQPSYNEQFF
-	14	TRBV19	TRBJ2-3	TRBD1	TGTGCCAGTAAAAACAGGGGGGAGGCAGATACGCAGTATTTT	CASKNRGEADTQYF
-	12	TRBV6-5	TRBJ2-1	-	TGTGCCAGCAACAAGCCCGGGGTTGAGCAGTTCTTC	CASNKPGVEQFF
-	11	TRBV12-3/TRBV12-4	TRBJ2-3	-	TGTGCCAGCAGTTTCGGGGATACGCAGTATTTT	CASSFGDTQYF
few	12	TRBV3-1/TRBV3-2	TRBJ1-1	-	TGTGCCAGCAGCCAAGGAGTTCTTGGAGCTTTCTTT	CASSQGVLGAFF
-	15	TRBV9	TRBJ2-3	-	TGTGCCAGCAGCGCGGACTTGCATAGCACAGATACGCAGTATTTT	CASSADLHSTDTQYF
-	14	TRBV10-1	TRBJ2-1	-	TGCGCCAGCAGTGAAAAGGCCTCCTACAATGAGCAGTTCTTC	CASSEKASYNEQFF
once	15	TRBV27	TRBJ1-2	TRBD1	TGTGCCAGCAGTCCATTCGGCGGACAGGCCCATGGCTACACCTTC	CASSPFGGQAHGYTF